This T cell receptor beta chain was recorded in a study of OX40 agonist ivuxolimab in advanced cancers. Findings and caveats of the study: Among the least clonally expanded were partial responders at 0.1-3.0 mg/kg. CD4+ T cells averaged fewer expanded clones than CD8+ T cells.

Individuals having autoimmune disease history or systemic immunosuppression were not enrolled. Blood samples were obtained at baseline, cycle 4 day 1, and cycle 7 day 1. Using immunoSEQ multiplex PCR, the repertoire was profiled, and TCRdb retains in-frame clones only, with some absent. Among tens of thousands of clones listed, 90% to 95% were seen once. Of note for this clone: The antigen remains undetermined.

Germline lookup yields CDR1 MNHEY and CDR2 SMNVEV (reference sequence). With 6 bases removed from V and 7 bases from J, the gap between germline ends came to 9 bases. The CDR3 is 12 amino acids. Sequenced here: CD4+ or CD8+ T cells sorted from blood, sampled in a trial of the OX40 agonist ivuxolimab. The chain combines TRBV27 with TRBJ1-4; D remains ambiguous. This clonotype originated in an adult with an advanced solid tumor such as melanoma, head and neck, liver or kidney cancer. The CDR3 nucleotides are TGTGCCAGCAGACGGGCGGGTGAAAAACTGTTTTTT. Protein sequence: CASRRAGEKLFF.